The sequence of this TCR beta chain was determined in a study of blood T cell repertoires in COVID-19. Whole-study context: PBMCs, B-cell-depleted T cells, or T cells were the source of the cDNA or gDNA that made up the material.

Authors' methods: Amplification from reference gene primers served as the basis for estimated nucleated cell counts. TCRdb's copy holds only in-frame clones and misses some; the assay was immunoSEQ multiplex PCR. V, J and clone size are those of that table, while D and trimming were read from the DNA. Of about 210,000 clones listed, around 80% are singletons. This receptor was identified in a human donor in a cohort sampled during active COVID-19. Material: peripheral blood.

The CDR3 here is CATSDGQGSSNQPQHF. CDR3 nucleotides: TGTGCCACCAGTGATGGACAGGGATCTAGCAATCAGCCCCAGCATTTT. The chain joins TRBV24-1 to TRBJ1-5; 8 bases match TRBD1. CDR1 is KGHDR, CDR2 SFDVKD, per germline. There are 16 residues in the CDR3. Unmatched junction bases numbered 3, after V lost 3 bases and J lost 0 bases.